This T cell receptor (beta chain) comes out of a study of blood T cells in healthy people across ages. The second PCR ran about 6 to 11 cycles with a sample-barcoded 5' primer and J-beta primers. Each CDR3 protein is one row after TCRdb ran MiXCR on the 5' RACE reads. Of more than 1,400,000 distinct CDR3 sequences listed, roughly 40% are singletons. V was clipped by 7 bases and J by 5 bases, with 11 bases between them. CDR1 and CDR2 (germline): SQVTM, ANQGSEA. This CDR3 is built from 12 residues. Sequences were obtained from blood. The clonotype comes from a woman aged 18-30 years in good health. This chain links TRBV29-1 with TRBJ2-2, with D unresolved. CDR3 bases: TGCAGCGCCCCGACGGGTACCGGGGAGCTGTTTTTT. This gives the protein CSAPTGTGELFF.